This TCR beta chain derives from a study of cytotoxic CD8 clonotypes in ibrutinib-treated CLL. Looking at the study overall: There were about 10 relapsed/refractory patients and roughly 15 treatment-naive patients, and around 17 were IGHV unmutated. Patients attained some 25 partial and 2 complete responses; at median 68 months, 14 remained remitted while 12 progressed. Specimens for response were gathered following a median around a year of therapy, spanning 6 to 36.

CDR1 is SGHVS, CDR2 FNYEAQ, per germline. V lost 0 bases, J lost 10 bases, and 11 bases stayed unmatched. The CDR3 covers 16 residues. Using immunoSEQ multiplex PCR, the repertoire was profiled, and TCRdb retains in-frame clones only, with some absent. There are roughly 63,000 clones in the sample; around 52% occur only once, and approximately 14% lies in the top ten. This TCR was sampled from a human donor with chronic lymphocytic leukemia. The sample in question was PBMCs, obtained after 12 months of ibrutinib treatment. This sequence joins TRBV7-6 and TRBJ1-5; 8 bases agree with TRBD1. CDR3 bases: TGTGCCAGCAGCTTAGCGCCCCCGACAGGGGTGGAACCCCAGCATTTT. As protein: CASSLAPPTGVEPQHF.